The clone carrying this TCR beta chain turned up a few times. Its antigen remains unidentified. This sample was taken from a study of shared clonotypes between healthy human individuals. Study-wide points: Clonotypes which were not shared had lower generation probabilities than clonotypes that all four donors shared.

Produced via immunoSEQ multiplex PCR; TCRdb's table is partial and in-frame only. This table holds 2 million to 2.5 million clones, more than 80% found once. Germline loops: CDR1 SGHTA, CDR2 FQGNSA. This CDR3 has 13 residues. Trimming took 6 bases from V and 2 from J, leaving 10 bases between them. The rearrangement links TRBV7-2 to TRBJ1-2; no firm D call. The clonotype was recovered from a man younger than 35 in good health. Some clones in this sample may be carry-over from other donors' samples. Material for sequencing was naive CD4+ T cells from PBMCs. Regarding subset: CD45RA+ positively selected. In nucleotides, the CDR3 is TGTGCCAGCAGATTACAAACCAACTATGGCTACACCTTC. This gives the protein CASRLQTNYGYTF.